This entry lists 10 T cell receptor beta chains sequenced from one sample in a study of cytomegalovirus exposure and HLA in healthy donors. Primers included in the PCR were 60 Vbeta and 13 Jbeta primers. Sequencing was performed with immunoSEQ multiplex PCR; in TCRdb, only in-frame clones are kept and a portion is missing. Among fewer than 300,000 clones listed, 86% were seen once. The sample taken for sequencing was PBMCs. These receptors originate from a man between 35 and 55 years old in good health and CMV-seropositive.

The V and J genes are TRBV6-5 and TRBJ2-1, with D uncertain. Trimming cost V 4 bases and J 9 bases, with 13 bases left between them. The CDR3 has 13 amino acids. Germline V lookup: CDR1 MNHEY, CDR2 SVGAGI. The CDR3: CASSSLRSREQFF. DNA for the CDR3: TGTGCCAGCAGTTCCCTCCGGTCGCGTGAGCAGTTCTTC.

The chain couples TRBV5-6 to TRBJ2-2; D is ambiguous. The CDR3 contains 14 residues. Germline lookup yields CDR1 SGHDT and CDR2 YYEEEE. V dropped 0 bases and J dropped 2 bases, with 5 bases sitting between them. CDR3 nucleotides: TGTGCCAGCAGCTTGGACAGAAACACCGGGGAGCTGTTTTTT. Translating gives CASSLDRNTGELFF.

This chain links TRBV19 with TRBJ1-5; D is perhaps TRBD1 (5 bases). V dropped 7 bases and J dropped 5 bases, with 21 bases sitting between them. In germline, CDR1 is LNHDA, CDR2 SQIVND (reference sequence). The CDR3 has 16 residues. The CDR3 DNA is TGTGCCAGTAACCCCCTTGGTGGTAGGGGCGATCAGCCCCAGCATTTT. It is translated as CASNPLGGRGDQPQHF.

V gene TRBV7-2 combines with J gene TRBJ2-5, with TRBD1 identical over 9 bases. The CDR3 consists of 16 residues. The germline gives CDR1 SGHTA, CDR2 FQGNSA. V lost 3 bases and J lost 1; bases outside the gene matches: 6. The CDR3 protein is CASSFAGTGLQETQYF. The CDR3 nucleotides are TGTGCCAGCAGCTTTGCCGGGACAGGGCTCCAAGAGACCCAGTACTTC.

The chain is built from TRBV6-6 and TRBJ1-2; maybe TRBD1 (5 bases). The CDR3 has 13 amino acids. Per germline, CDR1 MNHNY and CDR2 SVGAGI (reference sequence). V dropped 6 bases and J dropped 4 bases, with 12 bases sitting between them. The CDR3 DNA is TGTGCCAGCAGCCCGAACCAGGGCTATGGCTACACCTTC. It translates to CASSPNQGYGYTF.

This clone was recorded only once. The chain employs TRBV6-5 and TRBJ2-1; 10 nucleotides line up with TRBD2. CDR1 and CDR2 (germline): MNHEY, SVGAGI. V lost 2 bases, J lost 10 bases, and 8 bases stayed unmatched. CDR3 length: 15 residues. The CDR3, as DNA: TGTGCCAGCAGTTACAGGTCTAGCGGGAGTAGGGAGCAGTTCTTC. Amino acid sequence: CASSYRSSGSREQFF.

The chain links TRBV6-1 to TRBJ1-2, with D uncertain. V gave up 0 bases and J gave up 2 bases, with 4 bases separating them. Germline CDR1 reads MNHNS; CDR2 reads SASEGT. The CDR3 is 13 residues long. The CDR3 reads CASSEALNYGYTF. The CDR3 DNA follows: TGTGCCAGCAGTGAAGCCCTGAACTATGGCTACACCTTC.

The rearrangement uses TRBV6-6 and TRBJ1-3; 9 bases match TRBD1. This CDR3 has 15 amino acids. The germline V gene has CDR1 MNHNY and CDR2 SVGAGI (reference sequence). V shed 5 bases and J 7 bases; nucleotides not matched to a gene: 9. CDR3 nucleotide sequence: TGTGCCAGCAGTGACCGGGACAGGGCTAGGAACACCATATATTTT. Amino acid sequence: CASSDRDRARNTIYF.

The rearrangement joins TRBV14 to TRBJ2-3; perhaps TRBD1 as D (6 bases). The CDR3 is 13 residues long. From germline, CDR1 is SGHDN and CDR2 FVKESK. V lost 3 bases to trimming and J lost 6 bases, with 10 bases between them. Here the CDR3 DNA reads TGTGCCAGCAGCCAGACTACAGGGGATACGCAGTATTTT. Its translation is CASSQTTGDTQYF.

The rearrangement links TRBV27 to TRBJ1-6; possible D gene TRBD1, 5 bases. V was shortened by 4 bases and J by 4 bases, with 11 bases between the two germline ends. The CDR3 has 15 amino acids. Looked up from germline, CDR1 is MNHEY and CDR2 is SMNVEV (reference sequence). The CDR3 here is CASSSPDTYNSPLHF. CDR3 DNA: TGTGCCAGCAGTTCCCCGGACACATATAATTCACCCCTCCACTTT.